Ten or more counts support the clone carrying this T cell receptor (beta chain). The antigen remains undetermined. V lost 3 bases to trimming and J lost 0 bases, with 9 bases between them. The CDR3 extends over 14 amino acids. Germline loops: CDR1 SNHLY, CDR2 FYNNEI. Unique molecular identifiers were present on cDNA, and template switching added a universal primer site. TCRdb called the 5' RACE reads again in MiXCR, with one record for every CDR3 protein. Found here are fewer than 650,000 distinct CDR3 sequences, just under 10% of them singletons; the top ten hold 2.5% to 3.5%. The data were obtained in a study of identical twins. Study-level findings and limits: Insertions ran lower in abundant cord blood beta clonotypes, though not in memory repertoires. Conclusions leaned on cross-sectional statistical analysis and did not track the same donors over time. Invariant populations such as MAIT and iNKT cells could partly muddle zero-insertion analyses.

These same data were also listed under a study on yellow fever vaccine responses in identical twins.

V usage is TRBV2 and J usage is TRBJ2-7, with D possibly being TRBD2 (5 bases). The material sequenced was PBMCs. The receptor was derived from a young woman in good health. The CDR3 region is CASSEASSSYEQYF. In DNA, the CDR3 is TGTGCCAGCAGTGAGGCTAGCAGCTCCTACGAGCAGTACTTC. Variable domain in full (rest from reference TRBV2 and TRBJ2-7): EPEVTQTPSHQVTQMGQEVILRCVPISNHLYFYWYRQILGQKVEFLVSFYNNEISEKSEIFDDQFSVERPDGSNFTLKIRSTKLEDSAMYFCASSEASSSYEQYFGPGTRLTVT.